The 24 T cell receptor beta chains presented below share a single source sample, sequenced in a study of low-dose radiotherapy and immunotherapy resistance in tumors (dated by TCRdb to between 2021 and 2024). To make first-strand cDNA, Superscript III was used along with a set of TRAV- and TRBV-specific primers so that both the TCRalpha and TCRbeta chains were covered. An approximately 20-cycle PCR with Phusion amplified the TCRs, pairing a constant-region primer with the adapter that was attached to the V primers. The raw public reads went through TCRdb reprocessing: fastp at Q25, MiXCR clone calling, in-frame beta chains kept. Entries are consolidated by CDR3 protein sequence, retaining the most common genes and DNA. The sample yields about 14,000 distinct CDR3 sequences; about 74% were counted once. The ten largest make up approximately 5.4% of the sample. Every receptor here comes from a human donor with advanced metastatic prostate, ovarian, gallbladder or colorectal cancer (not recorded which). This table probably holds off-target reads from a library built for another chain.

The rearrangement links TRBV2 to TRBJ1-5; 7 bases align to TRBD1. Germline V gene lookup returns CDR1 SNHLY and CDR2 FYNNEI. V lost 0 bases and J lost 4; bases outside the gene matches: 6. The CDR3 contains 16 residues. The CDR3 sequence is CASSEAVGGGNQPQHF. CDR3 in DNA: TGTGCCAGCAGTGAAGCAGTAGGGGGCGGGAATCAGCCCCAGCATTTT. Supplemented by reference TRBV2 and TRBJ1-5, the full variable domain reads EPEVTQTPSHQVTQMGQEVILRCVPISNHLYFYWYRQILGQKVEFLVSFYNNEISEKSEIFDDQFSVERPDGSNFTLKIRSTKLEDSAMYFCASSEAVGGGNQPQHFGDGTRLSIL.

The rearrangement joins TRBV19 to TRBJ2-5; TRBD1 agrees at 9 bases. Germline loops: CDR1 LNHDA, CDR2 SQIVND (reference sequence). Trimming took 5 bases from V and 2 from J; bases not matched to a gene: 3. This CDR3 region has 14 residues. The CDR3 region has the DNA TGTGCCAGTAGTCTGGGACAGGGACAAGAGACCCAGTACTTC. This sequence encodes CASSLGQGQETQYF.

The gene calls are TRBV12-3 or TRBV12-4 and TRBJ1-1; D is ambiguous. The CDR3 runs 14 residues. V lost 3 bases and J lost 0, with 8 bases in between. DNA for the CDR3: TGTGCCAGCAGTTTTCGAAGTATGAACACTGAAGCTTTCTTT. Protein product: CASSFRSMNTEAFF.

V is TRBV11-1 and J is TRBJ2-3; D not resolved. The V and J ends lost 1 base and 0 bases respectively, with 5 bases between them. CDR1 and CDR2 from the germline V gene are SGHAT and FQDESV (reference sequence). The CDR3 contains 14 residues. The chain's CDR3 is CASSLGISTDTQYF. CDR3 nucleotide sequence: TGTGCCAGCAGCTTAGGAATTAGCACAGATACGCAGTATTTT.

This chain uses TRBV6-6 with TRBJ1-2; the D is unclear. Trimming cost V 9 bases and J 3 bases, with 11 bases left between them. This CDR3 comprises 12 residues. Germline lookup yields CDR1 MNHNY and CDR2 SVGAGI (reference sequence). CDR3 DNA: TGTGCCAGTTCCGGGTCTGACTATGGCTACACCTTC. Translation gives CASSGSDYGYTF.

The chain joins TRBV18 to TRBJ2-3; D is unclear. V was pared by 2 bases and J by 2 bases, with 14 bases between. The germline V gene has CDR1 KGHSH and CDR2 LQKENI. The CDR3 runs to 16 residues. CDR3 coding DNA: TGTGCCAGCTCACCATTGGCCGGAGAATCCACAGATACGCAGTATTTT. Protein: CASSPLAGESTDTQYF.

The rearrangement joins TRBV10-3 to TRBJ2-7, with a tentative D call TRBD2 (5 bases). Germline V gene data show CDR1 as ENHRY and CDR2 as SYGVKD. Trimming took off 2 bases at V and 2 bases at J, with 10 bases between the two ends. The CDR3 is 14 amino acids. CDR3 in DNA: TGTGCCATCAGTGAGAGAGGAGGAACCTACGAGCAGTACTTC. This encodes CAISERGGTYEQYF.

This chain links TRBV12-3 or TRBV12-4 with TRBJ2-1; no reliable D call. V was cut by 3 bases and J by 5 bases, with 5 bases left in between. The CDR3 has 12 residues. The CDR3 protein is CASSLTHNEQFF. DNA for the CDR3: TGTGCCAGCAGTTTGACGCACAATGAGCAGTTCTTC.

This chain links TRBV11-2 with TRBJ2-2, with a possible D match to TRBD2 (5 bases). The CDR3 runs 17 residues. V lost 1 base and J 2 bases, leaving 14 bases between the germline ends. The germline V gene encodes CDR1 SGHAT and CDR2 FQNNGV. The CDR3 sequence: CASSLVPPGLNTGELFF. The CDR3 DNA reads TGTGCCAGCAGCTTAGTTCCCCCTGGACTCAACACCGGGGAGCTGTTTTTT.

This clonotype was counted between two and nine times. The chain combines TRBV6-5 with TRBJ2-6, with D uncertain. The CDR3 contains 20 residues. CDR1 and CDR2 from the germline V gene are MNHEY and SVGAGI. Trimming removed 1 base at V and 0 bases at J, with 19 bases between. The CDR3 DNA sequence: TGTGCCAGCAGTTACTTTTGGCCAGTCCATCAAAACTCTGGGGCCAACGTCCTGACTTTC. It translates to CASSYFWPVHQNSGANVLTF.

The rearrangement joins TRBV5-6 to TRBJ2-1; D assignment may be TRBD1 or TRBD2 (6 bases each). CDR1 SGHDT and CDR2 YYEEEE come from the germline V gene. V was pared by 3 bases and J by 3 bases, with 16 bases between. This CDR3 is 16 amino acids long. The CDR3 DNA reads as TGTGCCAGCAGCTCCCTCGGGGGCGTAATCTACAATGAGCAGTTCTTC. Translated, it gives CASSSLGGVIYNEQFF.

V gene TRBV4-2 combines with J gene TRBJ2-2; a possible D gene is TRBD1 (6 bases). The V and J ends lost 3 bases and 8 bases respectively, with 19 bases between them. Germline V gene sequence: CDR1 LGHNA, CDR2 YNFKEQ. The CDR3 consists of 16 residues. The CDR3: CASSHPGQREKGELFF. The CDR3 coding sequence is TGTGCCAGCAGCCATCCGGGACAAAGGGAGAAAGGGGAGCTGTTTTTT.

This clonotype appeared a single time. The chain employs TRBV30 and TRBJ2-1; D is perhaps TRBD1 or TRBD2 (6 bases each). V was cut by 8 bases and J by 3 bases, with 14 bases left in between. CDR1 and CDR2 from the germline V gene are GTSNPN and SVGIG (reference sequence). The CDR3 spans 13 residues. The CDR3 bases are TGTGCCCTGGGGGGCCGTTTCTACAATGAGCAGTTCTTC. Amino acid sequence: CALGGRFYNEQFF.

For the CDR3, the DNA is TGTGCCAGCAGCTTCAATTCCGCGCAGGGCAGCGATCAGCCCCAGCATTTT. This translates into CASSFNSAQGSDQPQHF. The gene calls are TRBV11-2 and TRBJ1-5; D is perhaps TRBD1 (5 bases). Trimming pared 3 bases from V and 5 bases from J, leaving 20 bases between. The germline gives CDR1 SGHAT, CDR2 FQNNGV. The CDR3 is 17 residues long.

The rearrangement links TRBV14 to TRBJ2-1; D unresolved. The germline V gene has CDR1 SGHDN and CDR2 FVKESK. The V end was cut by 1 base, the J end by 6 bases, with 7 bases between. This CDR3 region has 13 residues. The CDR3 DNA follows: TGTGCCAGCAGCCAAGTCAGCCCCAATGAGCAGTTCTTC. Protein product: CASSQVSPNEQFF.

Comment on this clonotype: One junction end disagrees with the germline gene, perhaps due to a read error. The CDR3 region has the DNA TGTGCAGCAAGCAACGCCAATGCAGGCAAATCAACCTTT. The encoded protein is CAASNANAGKSTF. This chain connects TRBV15 to TRBJ1-6; no reliable D call. This CDR3 has 13 residues. Per the germline V gene, CDR1 is LNHNV and CDR2 is YYDKDF (reference sequence).

The chain employs TRBV3-1 and TRBJ1-1; tentatively, D is TRBD1 (5 bases). The length of the CDR3 is 16 residues. CDR1 and CDR2 (germline): LGHDT, YNNKEL (reference sequence). V lost 5 bases, J lost 5 bases, and 21 bases lay in between. The CDR3, as DNA: TGTGCCAGCAGCTCGGACACCCTTCTTGGTGGGACTGAAGCTTTCTTT. This encodes CASSSDTLLGGTEAFF.

The rearrangement links TRBV6-2 or TRBV6-3 to TRBJ2-5; 7 nucleotides match TRBD1. Germline values: CDR1 MNHEY, CDR2 SVGEGT. This CDR3 is 15 amino acids long. With 6 bases clipped from V and 4 bases from J, the junction kept 11 bases outside the gene matches. The CDR3 DNA follows: TGTGCCAGCAGCCGTCCAGGGACAGTGGCAGAGACCCAGTACTTC. Its translation is CASSRPGTVAETQYF.

The chain joins TRBV6-1 to TRBJ2-3, with D tentatively TRBD2 (7 bases). This CDR3 region has 14 residues. Germline V gene data show CDR1 as MNHNS and CDR2 as SASEGT. V gave up 10 bases and J gave up 7 bases, with 21 bases separating them. CDR3 region: CAIQKRGGLNTQYF. CDR3 in DNA: TGTGCCATCCAAAAGAGGGGGGGCCTTAATACGCAGTATTTT.

The rearrangement uses TRBV11-2 and TRBJ2-5, with 8 bases matching TRBD2. The germline CDR1 and CDR2 sequences are SGHAT and FQNNGV. This CDR3 region has 16 residues. The ends lost 6 bases at V and 2 bases at J; junction bases unmatched: 11. This chain's CDR3 is CASSSYAASGQETQYF. In DNA form, the CDR3 reads TGTGCCAGCAGTTCTTACGCAGCTAGCGGGCAAGAGACCCAGTACTTC.

This chain joins TRBV24-1 and TRBJ2-3; 9 nucleotides agree with TRBD2. The length of the CDR3 is 15 residues. Per the germline V gene, CDR1 is KGHDR and CDR2 is SFDVKD. The J segment lost 5 bases and the V segment lost 5 bases, leaving 7 bases of the junction unmatched. CDR3 nucleotides: TGTGCCACCAGTGCGGCGGGGGGGCGCGGAGATACGCAGTATTTT. The encoded protein is CATSAAGGRGDTQYF.

Points on this clonotype: The junction departs from the called germline gene at one end, perhaps through a read error. This chain uses TRBV18 with TRBJ2-7, with D perhaps assigned TRBD1 or TRBD2 (5 bases each). CDR3 size: 13 residues. The germline V gene has CDR1 KGHSH and CDR2 LQKENI. The CDR3 DNA sequence: TGTGCCAGCTCACCAGCGAGGGACCGATCTCAGGGCTTC. It codes for CASSPARDRSQGF.

The J gene is TRBJ2-3, the V gene TRBV9; 8 positions agree with TRBD1. This CDR3 is 15 amino acids long. V dropped 4 bases and J dropped 0; count of bases not matched to a gene: 4. Per the germline V gene, CDR1 is SGDLS and CDR2 is YYNGEE. DNA of the CDR3: TGTGCCAGCAGCAGCTGGGACAGGAGCACAGATACGCAGTATTTT. This sequence encodes CASSSWDRSTDTQYF.

The chain recombines TRBV10-3 with TRBJ2-7, with a weak D call TRBD2 (5 bases). The CDR3 is 15 residues long. Germline V gene data show CDR1 as ENHRY and CDR2 as SYGVKD. Trimming removed 5 bases from V and 5 bases from J, with 19 bases in between. CDR3 in DNA: TGTGCCATCAGTTCCCCAAAGCGGCCTAGCAACGAGCAGTACTTC. Amino acids: CAISSPKRPSNEQYF.